The 22 T cell receptor beta chains below all came from one sample that was sequenced in a study of cytomegalovirus exposure and HLA in healthy donors. PCR was performed using 60 Vbeta and 13 Jbeta primers. The table came from immunoSEQ multiplex PCR; TCRdb's copy has only in-frame clones and leaves some out. This table holds more than 95,000 clones, around two thirds found once. The sample comprised PBMCs. The receptor set was obtained from a woman aged 35 to 49 in good health and CMV-seropositive.

The chain joins TRBV5-1 to TRBJ2-5, with 11 bases identical to TRBD2. The better agreement between TRBJ2-7 and the DNA end casts doubt on the J call. Germline V lookup: CDR1 SGHRS, CDR2 YFSETQ. This CDR3 region has 16 residues. The CDR3 region is CASSFGTSGSSYEQYF. As DNA, the CDR3 is TGCGCCAGCAGCTTCGGGACTAGCGGTTCCTCCTACGAGCAGTACTTC.

This clone was detected once. Here the CDR3 DNA reads TGCAGCGTGGGTCTACAGCTGAACACTGAAGCTTTCTTT. This encodes CSVGLQLNTEAFF. This rearrangement joins TRBV29-1 to TRBJ1-1; D not certain. V gave up 6 bases and J gave up 0 bases, with 11 bases separating them. The CDR3 spans 13 residues. Germline V CDR1 and CDR2: SQVTM, ANQGSEA.

This sequence joins TRBV18 and TRBJ1-5, with D possibly being TRBD1 (6 bases). Germline V gene data show CDR1 as KGHSH and CDR2 as LQKENI. Trimming removed 6 bases from V and 3 bases from J, with 12 bases in between. The CDR3 has 14 residues. CDR3 sequence (DNA): TGTGCCAGCTCCCCAGGACAGCTCAATCAGCCCCAGCATTTT. It specifies CASSPGQLNQPQHF.

The chain has TRBV14 and TRBJ2-5, with D unresolved. The closer fit of TRBJ2-7 to the DNA end suggests the J call may be wrong. The V gene's germline CDR1 is SGHDN and CDR2 FVKESK. The CDR3 is made up of 11 amino acids. This chain's CDR3 is CASSQEGEQYF. The CDR3 DNA reads as TGTGCCAGCAGCCAAGAGGGCGAGCAGTACTTC.

This chain connects TRBV4-3 to TRBJ2-1; 8 nucleotides align to TRBD1. The CDR3 contains 16 residues. Losses at the gene ends were 4 bases for V and 4 bases for J; bases not matched to a gene: 9. Looked up from germline, CDR1 is LGHNA and CDR2 is YSLEER. The CDR3 nucleotides read TGCGCCAGCAGCCGACAGACAGGGGTGTATTACAATGAGCAGTTCTTC. It translates to CASSRQTGVYYNEQFF.

V is TRBV27 and J is TRBJ1-4, with no clear D. Germline V lookup: CDR1 MNHEY, CDR2 SMNVEV (reference sequence). Trimming shortened V by 7 bases and J by 2 bases, and 11 bases separated the two germline ends. This CDR3 is 14 amino acids long. As DNA, the CDR3 is TGTGCCAGCATGCGGGGAGACACTAATGAAAAACTGTTTTTT. Translated: CASMRGDTNEKLFF.

The V gene is TRBV6-6, the J gene TRBJ1-5; 7 bases agree with TRBD1. The V segment lost 0 bases and the J segment 7 bases; nucleotides outside the gene matches: 3. The CDR3 consists of 14 residues. Germline CDR1 and CDR2: MNHNY and SVGAGI (reference sequence). This chain's CDR3 is CASSYSGGRQPQHF. The CDR3 coding sequence is TGTGCCAGCAGTTACTCAGGGGGCAGGCAGCCCCAGCATTTT.

V usage is TRBV5-4 and J usage is TRBJ2-7, with TRBD2 matching 14 bases. J was trimmed by 3 bases and V by 4 bases; bases with no gene match: 3. Germline lookup yields CDR1 SGHNT and CDR2 YYREEE (reference sequence). The CDR3 consists of 15 residues. The CDR3 protein is CASSPGLAGDYEQYF. In DNA, the CDR3 is TGTGCCAGCAGCCCGGGACTAGCGGGAGACTACGAGCAGTACTTC. The complete variable domain, with remaining parts taken from reference TRBV5-4 and TRBJ2-7, reads ETGVTQSPTHLIKTRGQQVTLRCSSQSGHNTVSWYQQALGQGPQFIFQYYREEENGRGNFPPRFSGLQFPNYSSELNVNALELDDSALYLCASSPGLAGDYEQYFGPGTRLTVT.

The V gene is TRBV27, the J gene TRBJ1-1, with D perhaps TRBD1 (6 bases). CDR3 size: 14 residues. V was trimmed by 8 bases and J by 2 bases, leaving 15 bases between them. The germline CDR1 and CDR2 sequences are MNHEY and SMNVEV (reference sequence). CDR3 amino acids: CASGPGQTNTEAFF. CDR3 in DNA: TGTGCCAGCGGGCCTGGACAGACCAACACTGAAGCTTTCTTT.

J is TRBJ2-7 and V is TRBV30, with 11 bases identical to TRBD2. This CDR3 comprises 13 residues. Germline V gene sequence: CDR1 GTSNPN, CDR2 SVGIG (reference sequence). The chain's CDR3 is CATGLADPYEQYF. Written as DNA, the CDR3 is TGTGCTACGGGACTAGCGGATCCCTACGAGCAGTACTTC.

V and J are TRBV11-2 and TRBJ2-3, with D possibly being TRBD1 (5 bases). The CDR3 runs 18 residues. V was trimmed by 2 bases and J by 6 bases, leaving 24 bases between them. In germline, CDR1 is SGHAT, CDR2 FQNNGV. Written as DNA, the CDR3 is TGTGCCAGCAGCTTAACCCCCACAGGAGTTTACCCACCCGATACGCAGTATTTT. It yields the protein CASSLTPTGVYPPDTQYF.

This clone has only a few counts. The rearrangement uses TRBV28 and TRBJ2-3, with 7 bases that match TRBD2. The CDR3 extends over 15 amino acids. CDR1 and CDR2 from the germline V gene are MDHEN and SYDVKM. Trimming at V came to 5 bases and at J to 4 bases, leaving 9 bases not matched to a gene. This chain's CDR3 is CASSKLIAGPDTQYF. The CDR3 DNA sequence: TGTGCCAGCAGTAAATTAATAGCGGGCCCAGATACGCAGTATTTT.

The gene calls are TRBV4-3 and TRBJ2-6; 8 bases line up with TRBD2. The germline V gene encodes CDR1 LGHNA and CDR2 YSLEER. V trimming: 4 bases; J trimming: 4 bases; junction bases outside the gene matches: 6. This CDR3 region has 16 residues. As DNA, the CDR3 is TGCGCCAGCAGCCCAGGACTAGCTCTGGGGGCCAACGTCCTGACTTTC. It translates to CASSPGLALGANVLTF.

The J gene is TRBJ2-7, the V gene TRBV30, with D tentatively TRBD2 (7 bases). CDR1 and CDR2 from the germline V gene are GTSNPN and SVGIG (reference sequence). CDR3 length equals 11 residues. The V end lost 4 bases, the J end lost 7 bases, and 11 bases lay between the germline ends. The CDR3 DNA reads TGTGCCTGGATGAGGGGGGGAGAGCAGTACTTC. It translates to CAWMRGGEQYF. The full variable domain, with the rest looked up from reference TRBV30 and TRBJ2-7, is SQTIHQWPATLVQPVGSPLSLECTVEGTSNPNLYWYRQAAGRGLQLLFYSVGIGQISSEVPQNLSASRPQDRQFILSSKKLLLSDSGFYLCAWMRGGEQYFGPGTRLTVT.

The chain's CDR3 is CASSFPDTDTQYF. The CDR3 region has the DNA TGTGCCAGCAGCTTCCCAGACACAGATACGCAGTATTTT. The chain is built from TRBV5-6 and TRBJ2-3; D is ambiguous. The CDR3 has 13 amino acids. Trimming left V 2 bases short and J 2 bases short, with 6 bases between. Per germline, CDR1 SGHDT and CDR2 YYEEEE.

CDR3 residues: CASITGTNNEQFF. The CDR3 nucleotides are TGTGCCAGCATCACCGGGACTAACAATGAGCAGTTCTTC. The chain employs TRBV7-9 and TRBJ2-1; 7 bases are shared with TRBD2. This CDR3 region has 13 residues. Per the germline V gene, CDR1 is SEHNR and CDR2 is FQNEAQ (reference sequence). V was pared by 7 bases and J by 5 bases, with 5 bases of the junction left unmatched.

This clone was observed a few times. V and J are TRBV4-2 and TRBJ1-4, with D possibly matching TRBD1 (5 bases). Germline-derived CDR1 and CDR2 are LGHNA and YNFKEQ. The length of the CDR3 is 15 residues. Trimming removed 0 bases from V and 7 bases from J, with 12 bases in between. The CDR3, as DNA: TGTGCCAGCAGCCAAGATCCGGGCGGGGGTGAAAAACTGTTTTTT. This codes for CASSQDPGGGEKLFF.

This clone was picked up a small number of times. The chain employs TRBV5-1 and TRBJ2-1; 10 nucleotides agree with TRBD2. The CDR3 length is 15 residues. From germline, CDR1 is SGHRS and CDR2 YFSETQ. Trimming at V came to 2 bases and at J to 5 bases, leaving 4 bases not matched to a gene. DNA of the CDR3: TGCGCCAGCAGCTTTTGGACTAGCGGAAACAATGAGCAGTTCTTC. Translating it yields CASSFWTSGNNEQFF.

The chain joins TRBV29-1 to TRBJ1-4, with D hard to call. Trimming stripped 5 bases from V and 6 bases from J, with 16 bases between. CDR1 SQVTM and CDR2 ANQGSEA come from the germline V gene. The CDR3 is 14 amino acids. The CDR3 nucleotides are TGCAGCGTTATTCTTAACGGTCAAGATGAAAAACTGTTTTTT. Translating gives CSVILNGQDEKLFF.

The chain has TRBV4-1 and TRBJ2-7, with 14 bases fitting TRBD2. This CDR3 is 17 amino acids long. The V segment lost 6 bases and the J segment 6 bases; nucleotides outside the gene matches: 13. Germline loops: CDR1 MGHRA, CDR2 YSYEKL. CDR3 DNA sequence: TGCGCCAGCAGTCCGGGACTAGCGGGAGTCGTTACCGGCGAGCAGTACTTC. Its translation is CASSPGLAGVVTGEQYF.

The chain combines TRBV27 with TRBJ2-7, with 9 nucleotides matching TRBD1. CDR3 size: 14 residues. Trimming took 5 bases from V and 7 from J; bases not matched to a gene: 9. CDR1 MNHEY and CDR2 SMNVEV come from the germline V gene (reference sequence). The CDR3 protein is CASSRWDRVKEQYF. The CDR3 region has the DNA TGTGCCAGCAGTCGTTGGGACAGGGTGAAGGAGCAGTACTTC.

V gene TRBV7-9 combines with J gene TRBJ2-5; TRBD1 matches at 8 bases. From germline, CDR1 is SEHNR and CDR2 FQNEAQ (reference sequence). V lost 5 bases, J lost 5 bases, and 7 bases stayed unmatched. CDR3 length: 14 residues. The CDR3 reads CASSKTGGTETQYF. CDR3 bases: TGTGCCAGCAGCAAAACAGGGGGTACTGAGACCCAGTACTTC.